This T cell receptor (beta chain) was sequenced for a study of T cells in Graves' hyperthyroidism and ophthalmopathy. The TCR beta CDR3 regions underwent amplification using RNA transcripts as the source. Researchers ran a first-round RT-PCR on the TCR CDR3 using the HTBI primer set. Each CDR3 protein is one row after TCRdb ran MiXCR on the multiplex PCR reads. The sample contains 300,000 to 350,000 distinct CDR3 sequences, roughly 17% of which appear only once. Graves' hyperthyroidism was deemed stable given no ophthalmopathy progression within 18 months. The hyperthyroidism patients had all been newly diagnosed, and their disease duration was under 2 months. Their ages ranged from 18 to 65 years. The sample holds many counts of this clonotype. Its antigen is undetermined. The study's findings and limits: Model predictions of ophthalmopathy came a median approximately 6 months before onset.

This CDR3 is built from 16 residues. After removal of 1 base from V and 5 bases from J, the junction contained 10 bases not matched to a gene. Per germline, CDR1 SGHRS and CDR2 YFSETQ. The clonotype was recovered from a man aged 30-40 years with Graves' hyperthyroidism. V and J are TRBV5-1 and TRBJ2-7, with 9 bases identical to TRBD1. The sequenced sample was blood. The CDR3 DNA follows: TGCGCCAGCAGCTTGAACCCCGGGACAGGGTCCGACGAGCAGTACTTC. Translating it yields CASSLNPGTGSDEQYF.